Listed below are T cell receptor beta chains from one sample, sequenced in a study of a mutant IDH1 vaccine in newly diagnosed glioma. Some clones are missing from TCRdb's copy, which holds only in-frame ones; the method was immunoSEQ multiplex PCR. The sample carries roughly 70,000 clones, over 70% recorded once. This material consisted of peripheral blood mononuclear cells (PBMCs), taken from a glioma patient treated with radiotherapy, temozolomide or both. The receptors were sampled from a young woman with glioma. Some clones in this sample may be carry-over from other donors' samples. Each CDR3 is given with its conserved first and last residue. Each record gives: D gene, V gene, J gene, clone size, CDR3 DNA, CDR3 protein. A D gene is named only where the DNA matches it firmly. Size tells how often a clone was seen (once, few, many) or the class of an expanded clone, and some rows leave it out.

.	TRBV19	TRBJ2-7	.	TGTGCCAGTAGTCCTCGAGCCGGCTACGAGCAGTACTTC	CASSPRAGYEQYF
TRBD2	TRBV30	TRBJ2-1	.	TGTGCCTGGAGTGTACTTCGCGGGAGGGGCCCACGTGAGCAGTTCTTC	CAWSVLRGRGPREQFF
.	TRBV6-5	TRBJ2-2	.	TGTGCCAGCAGTTCGCCCGGGGAGCTGTTTTTT	CASSSPGELFF
.	TRBV30	TRBJ2-1	.	TGTGCCTGGAACCCGGGCCATAACAATGAGCAGTTCTTC	CAWNPGHNNEQFF
.	TRBV19	TRBJ2-7	.	TGTGCCAGTCGTCAATGGCCAGGGAGCTACGAGCAGTACTTC	CASRQWPGSYEQYF
TRBD2	TRBV5-1	TRBJ2-3	.	TGCGCCAGCAGCTTCGGACTAGCGGGCTCTACTAGCACAGATACGCAGTATTTT	CASSFGLAGSTSTDTQYF
.	TRBV5-4	TRBJ2-3	.	TGTGCCAGCAGCTTGGTTGGGGGGCTCACAGATACGCAGTATTTT	CASSLVGGLTDTQYF
.	TRBV2	TRBJ2-7	.	TGTGCCAGCAGAGGACGGGACCCCGTGGAGCAGTACTTC	CASRGRDPVEQYF
TRBD1	TRBV19	TRBJ1-6	.	TGTGCCAGTAGTATGTTTGGGGACAGCAATTCACCCCTCCACTTT	CASSMFGDSNSPLHF
TRBD1	TRBV5-4	TRBJ1-2	.	TGTGCCAGCAGCTTCCCGGGACAGGGGGGCTATGGCTACACCTTC	CASSFPGQGGYGYTF
.	TRBV6-5	TRBJ1-2	.	TGTGCCAGCACCCAACTTGGTAACTATGGCTACACCTTC	CASTQLGNYGYTF
.	TRBV4-3	TRBJ1-2	.	TGCGCCAGCAGCCAGTCAGGGTATGGCTACACCTTC	CASSQSGYGYTF
TRBD1	TRBV7-9	TRBJ2-6	few	TGTGCCAGCACCCAGGGGGATGGGGCCAACGTCCTGACTTTC	CASTQGDGANVLTF
TRBD2	TRBV9	TRBJ2-1	.	TGTGCCAGCAGCGTAGCCGGGACTAGCAATGGGGATGAGCAGTTCTTC	CASSVAGTSNGDEQFF
.	TRBV9	TRBJ1-1	.	TGTGCCAGCAGCGTAGTGGATAACACTGAAGCTTTCTTT	CASSVVDNTEAFF
.	TRBV27	TRBJ2-7	.	TGTGCCAGCAGTTTAAACCCGTCCTACGAGCAGTACTTC	CASSLNPSYEQYF